Below, 29 T cell receptor beta chains from the same sample are listed, as sequenced in a study of shared clonotypes between healthy human individuals. The repertoire was sequenced with immunoSEQ multiplex PCR; TCRdb's copy has only in-frame clones and lacks some. The repertoire holds 520,000 or so clones, with 75% to 85% as singletons. The specimen sequenced was PBMCs. Receptors originate from a woman in her thirties or forties in good health. Some clones in this sample may be carry-over from other donors' samples.

The chain links TRBV7-8 to TRBJ1-2, with D hard to call. The length of the CDR3 is 15 residues. The ends were cut back, 0 bases at V and 6 bases at J, with 14 bases in the middle. Germline lookup yields CDR1 SGHVS and CDR2 FQNEAQ. The CDR3 here is CASSLALYEPHGYTF. The CDR3 DNA sequence: TGTGCCAGCAGCTTAGCCCTGTATGAGCCTCATGGCTACACCTTC.

This chain joins TRBV18 and TRBJ2-2; no clear D. The germline gives CDR1 KGHSH, CDR2 LQKENI. Trimming took off 3 bases at V and 1 base at J, with 12 bases between the two ends. The CDR3 length is 16 residues. The chain's CDR3 is CASSPPGPKNTGELFF. The CDR3 DNA reads as TGTGCCAGCTCACCCCCTGGGCCAAAGAACACCGGGGAGCTGTTTTTT.

CDR3 nucleotide sequence: TGTGCCAGCAGCCCGTGGGGAAGGAGTTCCTACGAGCAGTACTTC. Encoded protein: CASSPWGRSSYEQYF. The chain combines TRBV28 with TRBJ2-7; D is unresolved. V was clipped by 6 bases and J by 1 base, with 16 bases between them. Germline V lookup: CDR1 MDHEN, CDR2 SYDVKM. The CDR3 has 15 residues.

The genes are TRBV19 and TRBJ2-1; 7 bases map to TRBD1. The CDR3 is made up of 16 amino acids. Germline V gives CDR1 LNHDA, CDR2 SQIVND (reference sequence). J was trimmed by 2 bases and V by 6 bases; bases with no gene match: 10. The CDR3 DNA sequence: TGTGCCAGTAGCAGGTTAGGGGGCGCGACCTACAATGAGCAGTTCTTC. Residues: CASSRLGGATYNEQFF.

The chain links TRBV5-1 to TRBJ2-1; no firm D call. The CDR3 consists of 12 residues. In germline, CDR1 is SGHRS, CDR2 YFSETQ. V was pared by 0 bases and J by 5 bases, with 3 bases between. Here the CDR3 DNA reads TGCGCCAGCAGCTTGGTCCACAATGAGCAGTTCTTC. As protein: CASSLVHNEQFF.

The V and J genes are TRBV11-2 and TRBJ1-6; 7 bases fit TRBD1. The CDR3 sequence is 13 residues long. Germline assignment: CDR1 SGHAT and CDR2 FQNNGV. V dropped 1 base and J dropped 14; count of bases not matched to a gene: 5. The CDR3 nucleotides read TGTGCCAGCAGCTTAGCGGACAGGTCAACCCTCCACTTT. This sequence encodes CASSLADRSTLHF.

The chain links TRBV7-9 to TRBJ2-7; TRBD2 aligns across 7 bases. The germline V gene has CDR1 SEHNR and CDR2 FQNEAQ (reference sequence). V dropped 5 bases and J dropped 0; count of bases not matched to a gene: 4. The CDR3 covers 14 residues. CDR3 loop: CASSDSGLSYEQYF. CDR3 bases: TGTGCCAGCAGCGATAGCGGGCTCTCCTACGAGCAGTACTTC.

V and J are TRBV15 and TRBJ2-1, with TRBD2 matching over 9 bases. V trimming: 0 bases; J trimming: 2 bases; junction bases outside the gene matches: 5. The germline V gene encodes CDR1 LNHNV and CDR2 YYDKDF (reference sequence). CDR3 size: 17 residues. The CDR3 sequence is CATSRDVTSGPYNEQFF. The CDR3 coding sequence is TGTGCCACCAGCAGAGACGTTACTAGCGGGCCCTACAATGAGCAGTTCTTC.

The chain is built from TRBV28 and TRBJ2-7; 9 positions match TRBD2. The V gene end was trimmed by 3 bases and the J gene end by 3 bases; junction bases not matched to a gene: 6. The CDR3 is 15 residues long. The germline gives CDR1 MDHEN, CDR2 SYDVKM. CDR3 sequence (DNA): TGTGCCAGCAGTTTCCGTAGCGGGAGACTCTACGAGCAGTACTTC. Amino acid sequence: CASSFRSGRLYEQYF. The complete variable domain, with remaining parts taken from reference TRBV28 and TRBJ2-7, reads DVKVTQSSRYLVKRTGEKVFLECVQDMDHENMFWYRQDPGLGLRLIYFSYDVKMKEKGDIPEGYSVSREKKERFSLILESASTNQTSMYLCASSFRSGRLYEQYFGPGTRLTVT.

This chain connects TRBV7-3 to TRBJ2-1; D is possibly TRBD1 (6 bases). The length of the CDR3 is 17 residues. Trimming cost V 5 bases and J 6 bases, with 23 bases left between them. From germline, CDR1 is SGHTA and CDR2 FQGTGA. The CDR3 here is CASSPTGFAGTLNEQFF. In nucleotides, the CDR3 is TGTGCCAGCAGCCCGACGGGATTTGCCGGGACACTCAATGAGCAGTTCTTC.

The V gene is TRBV19, the J gene TRBJ2-5; 7 bases line up with TRBD1. V was clipped by 3 bases and J by 5 bases; unmatched bases: 6. Germline loops: CDR1 LNHDA, CDR2 SQIVND (reference sequence). The CDR3 runs to 14 residues. This CDR3 reads CASSIRTGLETQYF. The CDR3 nucleotides read TGTGCCAGTAGTATTAGGACAGGATTGGAGACCCAGTACTTC.

The V call is TRBV28, the J call TRBJ2-1; possibly TRBD1 for D (5 bases). This CDR3 comprises 14 residues. Germline V lookup: CDR1 MDHEN, CDR2 SYDVKM. Trimming shortened V by 1 base and J by 5 bases, and 9 bases separated the two germline ends. The CDR3 nucleotides read TGTGCCAGCAGTTTATCAGGGCCTAACAATGAGCAGTTCTTC. It yields the protein CASSLSGPNNEQFF.

On this clone itself: Other DNA sequences in the sample encode the same CDR3. The rearrangement uses TRBV6-5 and TRBJ2-7; unclear D gene. Germline CDR1 is MNHEY and CDR2 is SVGAGI. The CDR3 is 12 residues long. V lost 0 bases and J 2 bases, leaving 2 bases between the germline ends. CDR3 region: CASSYSPYEQYF. In DNA, the CDR3 is TGTGCCAGCAGTTACTCGCCCTACGAGCAGTACTTC.

This chain links TRBV18 with TRBJ1-4; D call uncertain. Trimming removed 0 bases at V and 4 bases at J, with 15 bases between. CDR3 size: 17 residues. CDR1 and CDR2 (germline): KGHSH, LQKENI. In DNA form, the CDR3 reads TGTGCCAGCTCACCACCATCAGAACAGCTCCTTAATGAAAAACTGTTTTTT. Translation gives CASSPPSEQLLNEKLFF.

This clone occurred a few times. This chain connects TRBV4-2 to TRBJ2-7; TRBD2 is a possible D gene (5 bases). Trimming cost V 0 bases and J 0 bases, with 9 bases left between them. This CDR3 spans 15 amino acids. The V gene's germline CDR1 is LGHNA and CDR2 YNFKEQ. CDR3 in DNA: TGTGCCAGCAGCCAAGAGGCGGGTACCTCCTACGAGCAGTACTTC. This gives the protein CASSQEAGTSYEQYF.

The V gene is TRBV19, the J gene TRBJ2-1, with 8 bases that match TRBD2. Losses at the gene ends were 3 bases for V and 4 bases for J; bases not matched to a gene: 5. This CDR3 has 15 amino acids. Germline loops: CDR1 LNHDA, CDR2 SQIVND (reference sequence). Here the CDR3 reads CASSIAGGGYNEQFF. Here the CDR3 DNA reads TGTGCCAGTAGTATTGCGGGAGGTGGGTACAATGAGCAGTTCTTC.

The chain recombines TRBV28 with TRBJ2-7, with D possibly TRBD2 on 7 matching bases. The CDR3 loop spans 15 amino acids. Germline V gives CDR1 MDHEN, CDR2 SYDVKM. V was shortened by 6 bases and J by 1 base, with 16 bases between the two germline ends. The chain's CDR3 is CASSPGGRRSYEQYF. The CDR3 DNA reads TGTGCCAGCAGCCCCGGGGGGCGGCGGTCCTACGAGCAGTACTTC.

V and J are TRBV15 and TRBJ1-4; D uncertain. The CDR3 has 15 amino acids. Germline V gene data show CDR1 as LNHNV and CDR2 as YYDKDF (reference sequence). V lost 0 bases and J 6 bases, leaving 11 bases between the germline ends. CDR3 residues: CATSRDNSQYEKLFF. CDR3 sequence (DNA): TGTGCCACCAGCAGAGATAATAGCCAGTATGAAAAACTGTTTTTT.

The CDR3 here is CASSLDSGYLEKLFF. In DNA form, the CDR3 reads TGTGCCAGCAGCTTAGACTCCGGGTACCTCGAAAAACTGTTTTTT. The chain carries TRBV11-2 and TRBJ1-4; no firm D call. Germline CDR1 SGHAT, CDR2 FQNNGV. The ends were cut back, 0 bases at V and 8 bases at J, with 13 bases in the middle. The CDR3 sequence is 15 residues long.

The rearrangement uses TRBV27 and TRBJ2-7; weak D call: TRBD1 (5 bases). The CDR3 totals 14 residues. Per germline, CDR1 MNHEY and CDR2 SMNVEV (reference sequence). The V gene lost 3 bases and the J gene lost 2 bases, with 11 bases spanning the gap. This chain's CDR3 is CASSFSQGAYEQYF. The CDR3 DNA reads as TGTGCCAGCAGTTTCTCTCAAGGGGCCTACGAGCAGTACTTC.

This chain links TRBV18 with TRBJ2-7; TRBD1 is a possible D gene (6 bases). There are 15 residues in the CDR3. V shed 3 bases and J shed 9 bases, with 21 bases lying between them. Germline CDR1 reads KGHSH; CDR2 reads LQKENI. CDR3 coding DNA: TGTGCCAGCTCACCGTCCCGGGACATCGGCGGCGGGCAGTACTTC. This sequence encodes CASSPSRDIGGGQYF.

This chain connects TRBV11-2 to TRBJ2-1; no reliable D call. CDR3 size: 15 residues. The germline V gene has CDR1 SGHAT and CDR2 FQNNGV. Trimming removed 1 base from V and 0 bases from J, with 7 bases in between. The CDR3 loop reads CASSLGQSSYNEQFF. In DNA, the CDR3 is TGTGCCAGCAGCTTAGGGCAGAGCTCCTACAATGAGCAGTTCTTC.

The chain has TRBV4-1 and TRBJ2-3, with D perhaps matching TRBD1 or TRBD2 (5 bases each). The V gene's germline CDR1 is MGHRA and CDR2 YSYEKL. The CDR3 contains 16 residues. V gave up 4 bases and J gave up 1 base, with 15 bases separating them. The CDR3 reads CASSRERGGGTDTQYF. The CDR3, as DNA: TGCGCCAGCAGCCGAGAGAGGGGTGGAGGCACAGATACGCAGTATTTT.

This chain connects TRBV27 to TRBJ1-5; D call uncertain. Deletions cut 0 bases from V and 2 bases from J, with 14 bases between. The CDR3 is 17 amino acids. In germline, CDR1 is MNHEY, CDR2 SMNVEV (reference sequence). This CDR3 is CASSLSGARSGNQPQHF. Here the CDR3 DNA reads TGTGCCAGCAGTTTATCTGGCGCGCGGTCGGGCAATCAGCCCCAGCATTTT.

This chain connects TRBV30 to TRBJ2-3; the D call may be TRBD1 or TRBD2 (5 bases each). V was shortened by 0 bases and J by 4 bases, with 8 bases between the two germline ends. The CDR3 totals 13 residues. Looked up from germline, CDR1 is GTSNPN and CDR2 is SVGIG (reference sequence). The CDR3 DNA follows: TGTGCCTGGAGTGTAGGGGAGCCAGATACGCAGTATTTT. It translates to CAWSVGEPDTQYF.

The V gene is TRBV18, the J gene TRBJ1-5; 8 nucleotides align to TRBD1. Looked up from germline, CDR1 is KGHSH and CDR2 is LQKENI. This CDR3 region has 14 residues. Trimming cost V 0 bases and J 9 bases; bases outside gene matches: 4. CDR3 bases: TGTGCCAGCTCACCACCGGACAGGGAGGGGCCCCAGCATTTT. Residues: CASSPPDREGPQHF.

The V call is TRBV7-6, the J call TRBJ1-4; the D is unclear. Germline V gives CDR1 SGHVS, CDR2 FNYEAQ. V lost 0 bases to trimming and J lost 12 bases, with 14 bases between them. This CDR3 has 14 residues. CDR3 sequence reads: CASSLASFSEELFF. In nucleotides, the CDR3 is TGTGCCAGCAGCTTAGCCTCTTTTTCGGAGGAACTGTTTTTT.

The V call is TRBV6-4, the J call TRBJ2-3, with TRBD2 identical over 13 bases. CDR3 length equals 16 residues. V dropped 2 bases and J dropped 5; count of bases not matched to a gene: 4. Germline V gene sequence: CDR1 MRHNA, CDR2 SNTAGT. CDR3: CASSDGLAGAKDTQYF. The CDR3 bases are TGTGCCAGCAGTGACGGACTAGCGGGAGCAAAAGATACGCAGTATTTT.

The chain links TRBV29-1 to TRBJ2-5; D gene unclear. Trimming pared 0 bases from V and 2 bases from J, leaving 13 bases between. The CDR3 has 15 residues. Germline V gives CDR1 SQVTM, CDR2 ANQGSEA. The CDR3 loop is CSVEDRGQFQETQYF. CDR3 DNA sequence: TGCAGCGTTGAAGATCGAGGCCAGTTTCAAGAGACCCAGTACTTC.